This TCR beta chain was identified during a study of Graves' ophthalmopathy and Graves' hyperthyroidism. The study's findings and limits: Researchers report that a 13-signature model separated ophthalmopathy from stable hyperthyroidism, posting roughly 90% sensitivity and 75% to 84% specificity.

All donors with ophthalmopathy were recorded as having moderate-to-severe activity, CAS ≥3, NOSPECS ≥4 and a duration under 3 months. Exclusion applied to patients with other autoimmune diseases, uncontrolled infections, pregnancy or lactation. The authors amplified TCR beta CDR3 regions, and they did so from RNA transcripts for repertoire sequencing. HTBI primers were used in a first-round RT-PCR, which preceded a second-round multiplex PCR. MiXCR, applied by TCRdb to the multiplex PCR reads, yields one record per CDR3 protein. The sample includes under 250,000 distinct CDR3 sequences, roughly 21% seen only once; the top ten take roughly 40%. This clonotype has a count of ten or more. What it binds is unknown. Trimming removed 9 bases from V and 5 bases from J, with 16 bases in between. This CDR3 has 13 amino acids.

This sequence was found in a woman aged 50 to 65 with Graves' ophthalmopathy. This chain links TRBV12-3 or TRBV12-4 with TRBJ2-5; D possibly uses TRBD1 or TRBD2 (5 bases each). The sequenced sample was peripheral blood. In DNA, the CDR3 is TGTGCCAGTAACGCGAGGGGCAGGGAGACCCAGTACTTC. Translated, it gives CASNARGRETQYF.